The next 17 T cell receptor beta chains were all read from a single sample in a study of blood T cell repertoires in COVID-19. Repertoires were generated with immunoSEQ multiplex PCR, while TCRdb's copy carries only in-frame clones and drops some. The repertoire includes 200,000 or so clones, about nine tenths of them detected once, and around 4.5% sits in the top ten. The sample taken for sequencing was peripheral blood. The receptor source for this set is a man between 45 and 60 years old with acute or convalescent COVID-19.

The V call is TRBV18, the J call TRBJ1-1; 9 positions match TRBD1. The junction had 4 bases not matched to a gene; V was cut back by 1 base and J by 4 bases. The germline V gene has CDR1 KGHSH and CDR2 LQKENI. The CDR3 covers 15 residues. The CDR3 nucleotides read TGTGCCAGCTCACCACTTTTGGGACAGGGCACTGAAGCTTTCTTT. It encodes CASSPLLGQGTEAFF.

The rearrangement links TRBV7-9 to TRBJ1-1; maybe TRBD1 (5 bases). The CDR3 length is 14 residues. Germline CDR1 reads SEHNR; CDR2 reads FQNEAQ (reference sequence). Trimming removed 6 bases from V and 2 bases from J, with 13 bases in between. The CDR3 sequence is CASRPDTDNTEAFF. For the CDR3, the DNA is TGTGCCAGCAGACCGGACACGGACAACACTGAAGCTTTCTTT.

V is TRBV4-1 and J is TRBJ2-2; D ambiguous. The CDR3 has 14 residues. The V end lost 4 bases, the J end lost 9 bases, and 15 bases lay between the germline ends. Looked up from germline, CDR1 is MGHRA and CDR2 is YSYEKL. In nucleotides, the CDR3 is TGCGCCAGCAGCCGAGACTCCGATGGGCGGGAGCTGTTTTTT. It codes for CASSRDSDGRELFF.

The count of this clone is one. This chain joins TRBV7-9 and TRBJ1-2, with 7 positions matching TRBD1. V shed 6 bases, J shed 4 bases, and the junction held 8 bases outside the gene matches. Germline V gives CDR1 SEHNR, CDR2 FQNEAQ (reference sequence). The CDR3 has 14 residues. The CDR3 is CASSPEQGTYGYTF. For the CDR3, the DNA is TGTGCCAGCAGTCCGGAACAGGGGACCTATGGCTACACCTTC.

The chain couples TRBV19 to TRBJ1-1, with 9 bases that match TRBD1. Germline V lookup: CDR1 LNHDA, CDR2 SQIVND (reference sequence). Trimming cost V 6 bases and J 5 bases; bases outside gene matches: 7. The CDR3 runs 14 residues. The CDR3, as DNA: TGTGCCAGTAGCTGGGACAGGGAGAGAACTGAAGCTTTCTTT. This translates into CASSWDRERTEAFF.

V is TRBV9 and J is TRBJ2-3; D perhaps matches TRBD2 (6 bases). V lost 4 bases, J lost 5 bases, and 17 bases lay in between. This CDR3 contains 15 residues. Looked up from germline, CDR1 is SGDLS and CDR2 is YYNGEE. CDR3 nucleotides: TGTGCCAGCAGCCGGGGGTGGAGGGGTGGAGATACGCAGTATTTT. Protein: CASSRGWRGGDTQYF.

V usage is TRBV28 and J usage is TRBJ1-1, with TRBD1 identical over 7 bases. V dropped 5 bases and J dropped 4; count of bases not matched to a gene: 10. The CDR3 totals 15 residues. Germline V gene data show CDR1 as MDHEN and CDR2 as SYDVKM. In DNA form, the CDR3 reads TGTGCCAGCAGTCGTTACAGGGGTTTACGCACTGAAGCTTTCTTT. As protein: CASSRYRGLRTEAFF.

This chain uses TRBV3-1 (or the pseudogene TRBV3-2) with TRBJ2-3; 10 bases agree with TRBD2. The V gene end was trimmed by 1 base and the J gene end by 2 bases; junction bases not matched to a gene: 6. Per germline, CDR1 LGHDT and CDR2 YNNKEL (reference sequence). The CDR3 covers 17 residues. The CDR3 protein is CASSQVGAGGPTDTQYF. CDR3 sequence (DNA): TGTGCCAGCAGCCAAGTCGGAGCGGGGGGGCCCACAGATACGCAGTATTTT.

The CDR3 loop is CASSSRQGANNQPQHF. The CDR3 DNA follows: TGTGCCAGCAGTTCCCGGCAGGGGGCCAACAATCAGCCCCAGCATTTT. The V and J genes are TRBV6-5 and TRBJ1-5; 8 nucleotides agree with TRBD1. Unmatched junction bases numbered 8, after V lost 4 bases and J lost 3 bases. The CDR3 loop spans 16 amino acids. Per the germline V gene, CDR1 is MNHEY and CDR2 is SVGAGI.

The gene calls are TRBV7-9 and TRBJ1-2; D uncertain. Germline CDR1 SEHNR, CDR2 FQNEAQ (reference sequence). The CDR3 is made up of 13 amino acids. The ends were cut back, 7 bases at V and 4 bases at J, with 13 bases in the middle. The CDR3 nucleotides read TGTGCCAGCATAGATGGACTGATCTATGGCTACACCTTC. Protein product: CASIDGLIYGYTF.

The genes are TRBV10-1 and TRBJ2-1; TRBD2 agrees at 13 bases. There are 16 residues in the CDR3. V shed 7 bases, J shed 3 bases, and the junction held 6 bases outside the gene matches. Per the germline V gene, CDR1 is WNHNN and CDR2 is SYGVQD (reference sequence). The CDR3 loop is CASTSGTSGDYNEQFF. For the CDR3, the DNA is TGCGCCAGCACCTCCGGGACTAGCGGGGACTACAATGAGCAGTTCTTC.

V and J are TRBV3-1 (or the pseudogene TRBV3-2) and TRBJ1-2; weak D call: TRBD1 (5 bases). This CDR3 comprises 14 residues. With 1 base removed from V and 3 bases from J, the gap between germline ends came to 9 bases. Germline V lookup: CDR1 LGHDT, CDR2 YNNKEL (reference sequence). The CDR3 DNA reads as TGTGCCAGCAGCCAAGTTCAGGGCCACTATGGCTACACCTTC. This codes for CASSQVQGHYGYTF.

This clone has only one observation. The chain combines TRBV7-9 with TRBJ2-2; D is possibly TRBD1 (6 bases). The CDR3 length is 14 residues. From germline, CDR1 is SEHNR and CDR2 FQNEAQ (reference sequence). Trimming removed 4 bases from V and 0 bases from J, with 6 bases in between. The CDR3 loop reads CASSWTANTGELFF. In nucleotides, the CDR3 is TGTGCCAGCAGCTGGACAGCGAACACCGGGGAGCTGTTTTTT.

The chain uses TRBV7-9 and TRBJ2-5, with D possibly being TRBD2 (5 bases). This CDR3 contains 13 residues. The V gene lost 5 bases and the J gene lost 4 bases, with 11 bases spanning the gap. Germline-derived CDR1 and CDR2 are SEHNR and FQNEAQ (reference sequence). The CDR3: CASSRDAGETQYF. CDR3 DNA sequence: TGTGCCAGCAGCCGGGATGCTGGAGAGACCCAGTACTTC.

V is TRBV2 and J is TRBJ1-1; D may be TRBD1 (5 bases). Trimming removed 6 bases at V and 4 bases at J, with 18 bases between. Per the germline V gene, CDR1 is SNHLY and CDR2 is FYNNEI. This CDR3 comprises 15 residues. The CDR3 reads CASSATRGDVTEAFF. The CDR3 coding sequence is TGTGCCAGCAGCGCAACCCGGGGGGATGTCACTGAAGCTTTCTTT.

This clone was seen a single time. The rearrangement joins TRBV28 to TRBJ2-3, with TRBD2 identical over 8 bases. The J segment lost 2 bases and the V segment lost 2 bases, leaving 3 bases of the junction unmatched. This CDR3 region has 15 residues. In germline, CDR1 is MDHEN, CDR2 SYDVKM. CDR3 protein: CASSLPGGDTDTQYF. The CDR3 region has the DNA TGTGCCAGCAGTTTACCGGGGGGGGACACAGATACGCAGTATTTT.

This rearrangement joins TRBV4-2 to TRBJ1-1; D gene ambiguous. V lost 4 bases, J lost 1 base, and 16 bases lay in between. CDR3 size: 16 residues. Germline values: CDR1 LGHNA, CDR2 YNFKEQ. CDR3 nucleotide sequence: TGTGCCAGCAGCCCCCCGGGGAAAGGGAAGAACACTGAAGCTTTCTTT. Amino acid sequence: CASSPPGKGKNTEAFF.